The 18 T cell receptor beta chains below were found in one sample sequenced in a study of blood T cell repertoires in COVID-19. Repertoires were generated with immunoSEQ multiplex PCR, while TCRdb's copy carries only in-frame clones and drops some. The profile shows about 280,000 clones, around 84% of them singletons. The material sequenced was PBMCs or T cells enriched from blood (not recorded which). Source of these receptors: a middle-aged man who had been exposed to COVID-19.

The J gene is TRBJ1-1, the V gene TRBV5-5; 11 bases are a match to TRBD1. Per germline, CDR1 SGHKS and CDR2 YYEKEE (reference sequence). This CDR3 has 15 amino acids. V shed 4 bases and J 6 bases; nucleotides not matched to a gene: 8. CDR3 nucleotides: TGTGCCAGCAGCCTTCAGGGACAGGGGGTCTCTGAAGCTTTCTTT. Its protein is CASSLQGQGVSEAFF.

This clone has a single count. The chain combines TRBV5-1 with TRBJ2-7; TRBD2 agrees at 11 bases. CDR1 SGHRS and CDR2 YFSETQ come from the germline V gene. The CDR3 runs 14 residues. The ends lost 5 bases at V and 7 bases at J; junction bases unmatched: 8. This CDR3 reads CASRLAGGPYEQYF. In DNA form, the CDR3 reads TGCGCCAGCAGATTAGCGGGAGGGCCGTATGAGCAGTACTTC.

The rearrangement joins TRBV18 to TRBJ1-1, with TRBD1 matching over 7 bases. The ends lost 3 bases at V and 6 bases at J; junction bases unmatched: 10. The CDR3 runs 15 residues. CDR1 and CDR2 (germline): KGHSH, LQKENI. The CDR3 nucleotides are TGTGCCAGCTCACCGTGGGACAGTAAACTTTCTGAAGCTTTCTTT. It translates to CASSPWDSKLSEAFF. Based on the CDR3 plus reference TRBV18 and TRBJ1-1, the full variable domain is NAGVMQNPRHLVRRRGQEARLRCSPMKGHSHVYWYRQLPEEGLKFMVYLQKENIIDESGMPKERFSAEFPKEGPSILRIQQVVRGDSAAYFCASSPWDSKLSEAFFGQGTRLTVV.

The V gene is TRBV9, the J gene TRBJ2-7; 8 bases are shared with TRBD1. V shed 2 bases, J shed 3 bases, and the junction held 10 bases outside the gene matches. From germline, CDR1 is SGDLS and CDR2 YYNGEE. The CDR3 consists of 16 residues. CDR3 residues: CASSVGTGGFSYEQYF. CDR3 in DNA: TGTGCCAGCAGCGTTGGGACAGGCGGCTTCAGCTACGAGCAGTACTTC.

This clone was observed a few times. This chain joins TRBV6-2 or TRBV6-3 and TRBJ2-1; 14 bases are a match to TRBD2. V gave up 3 bases and J gave up 9 bases; unmatched junction bases: 7. In germline, CDR1 is MNHEY, CDR2 SVGEGT. This CDR3 region has 16 residues. The CDR3 DNA reads as TGTGCCAGCAGTTATGGGACTAGCGGGAGAAGAAGTGAGCAGTTCTTC. Residues: CASSYGTSGRRSEQFF.

The V gene is TRBV3-1 (or the pseudogene TRBV3-2), the J gene TRBJ1-5; D is perhaps TRBD1 (5 bases). The CDR3 length is 13 residues. Per germline, CDR1 LGHDT and CDR2 YNNKEL (reference sequence). The V end was cut by 2 bases, the J end by 7 bases, with 9 bases between. CDR3 coding DNA: TGTGCCAGCAGCCAACAGGGTATACAGCCCCAGCATTTT. Translating it yields CASSQQGIQPQHF.

The rearrangement links TRBV19 to TRBJ1-3; D not certain. Per germline, CDR1 LNHDA and CDR2 SQIVND (reference sequence). This CDR3 contains 13 residues. V dropped 3 bases and J dropped 4 bases, with 7 bases sitting between them. The CDR3 spells CASSIPLGNTIYF. The CDR3 nucleotides are TGTGCCAGTAGTATTCCCCTGGGAAACACCATATATTTT.

The J gene is TRBJ2-7, the V gene TRBV27; 9 nucleotides match TRBD1. CDR3 length: 16 residues. The V gene's germline CDR1 is MNHEY and CDR2 SMNVEV (reference sequence). V was pared by 5 bases and J by 4 bases, with 12 bases of the junction left unmatched. The CDR3 sequence: CASSTQTGGRLYEQYF. CDR3 bases: TGTGCCAGCAGTACTCAAACAGGGGGCAGGTTATACGAGCAGTACTTC.

V gene TRBV13 combines with J gene TRBJ2-2; D is ambiguous. CDR3 length equals 11 residues. Trimming stripped 4 bases from V and 7 bases from J, with 4 bases between. Germline values: CDR1 PRHDT, CDR2 FYEKMQ (reference sequence). The chain's CDR3 is CASSSGGELFF. CDR3 DNA: TGTGCCAGCAGCTCGGGCGGGGAGCTGTTTTTT.

V and J are TRBV19 and TRBJ2-7; 9 positions agree with TRBD1. Per the germline V gene, CDR1 is LNHDA and CDR2 is SQIVND (reference sequence). V lost 6 bases, J lost 1 base, and 13 bases stayed unmatched. The CDR3 spans 17 residues. The CDR3 region has the DNA TGTGCCAGTAGATTGGCTGGCTCCGGGACAGGGTCCTACGAGCAGTACTTC. It yields the protein CASRLAGSGTGSYEQYF.

J is TRBJ1-6 and V is TRBV27, with 7 bases fitting TRBD1. Germline CDR1 is MNHEY and CDR2 is SMNVEV (reference sequence). Losses at the gene ends were 4 bases for V and 0 bases for J; bases not matched to a gene: 9. The CDR3 totals 18 residues. This CDR3 reads CASSSYTGASSYNSPLHF. CDR3 in DNA: TGTGCCAGCAGTTCATACACAGGGGCTAGCTCCTATAATTCACCCCTCCACTTT.

The chain has TRBV6-5 and TRBJ2-7; TRBD2 aligns across 8 bases. Germline V CDR1 and CDR2: MNHEY, SVGAGI. Trimming at V came to 2 bases and at J to 5 bases, leaving 8 bases not matched to a gene. The CDR3 is 15 residues long. The CDR3 DNA reads TGTGCCAGCAGTTACACCGGGACTAGTTTTCACGAGCAGTACTTC. It encodes CASSYTGTSFHEQYF.

V gene TRBV20-1 combines with J gene TRBJ2-7; D gene unclear. The CDR3 contains 10 residues. From germline, CDR1 is DFQATT and CDR2 SNEGSKA (reference sequence). Trimming removed 6 bases at V and 3 bases at J, with 6 bases between. CDR3 bases: TGCAGTGCGCTAGACTACGAGCAGTACTTC. This translates into CSALDYEQYF.

This clone occurred a few times. This chain joins TRBV10-1 and TRBJ2-2; TRBD2 matches 13 bases. This CDR3 has 18 amino acids. The germline gives CDR1 WNHNN, CDR2 SYGVQD (reference sequence). Germline trimming cut 6 bases from V and 3 bases from J; bases unmatched to any gene: 10. The chain's CDR3 is CASSEHWGLAGYTGELFF. DNA for the CDR3: TGCGCCAGCAGCGAGCACTGGGGACTAGCGGGATACACCGGGGAGCTGTTTTTT.

The chain carries TRBV5-1 and TRBJ2-3; 8 bases map to TRBD2. This CDR3 is built from 17 residues. The V gene end was trimmed by 0 bases and the J gene end by 0 bases; junction bases not matched to a gene: 6. Germline V gives CDR1 SGHRS, CDR2 YFSETQ. The CDR3 loop reads CASSLEAGLVSTDTQYF. The CDR3 DNA is TGCGCCAGCAGCTTGGAAGCGGGACTAGTCAGCACAGATACGCAGTATTTT.

The chain joins TRBV6-5 to TRBJ1-5; 9 positions match TRBD1. The CDR3 is made up of 16 amino acids. J lost 3 bases, V lost 0 bases, and 3 bases had no gene match. Germline V gene sequence: CDR1 MNHEY, CDR2 SVGAGI. This chain's CDR3 is CASSYSRTGANQPQHF. In nucleotides, the CDR3 is TGTGCCAGCAGTTACTCGAGGACAGGGGCCAATCAGCCCCAGCATTTT.

This clone was counted between two and nine times. The chain is built from TRBV30 and TRBJ1-2; 7 positions match TRBD1. Germline V lookup: CDR1 GTSNPN, CDR2 SVGIG (reference sequence). The V and J ends lost 2 bases and 9 bases, in that order; junction bases with no gene match: 3. The CDR3 length is 11 residues. This CDR3 reads CAWSIGGSYTF. DNA for the CDR3: TGTGCCTGGAGTATAGGGGGCAGCTACACCTTC.

The CDR3 coding sequence is TGTGCCAGCAGTTTATCGAAACGGCGGGAAGTCTACCAAGAGACCCAGTACTTC. It yields the protein CASSLSKRREVYQETQYF. The chain has TRBV27 and TRBJ2-5, with TRBD2 as a possible D gene (6 bases). Per germline, CDR1 MNHEY and CDR2 SMNVEV (reference sequence). The CDR3 consists of 18 residues. Trimming removed 0 bases from V and 0 bases from J, with 17 bases in between.